This T cell receptor beta chain is drawn from a study of T cell responses to AZD1222 COVID-19 vaccine. The germline V gene has CDR1 LNHDA and CDR2 SQIVND (reference sequence). CDR3 length: 13 amino acids. V lost 5 bases, J lost 0 bases, and 7 bases lay in between. There are a few counts of this clone. Other nucleotide sequences in the sample specify the same CDR3. Sequencing used immunoSEQ multiplex PCR; TCRdb keeps in-frame clones, though not all of them. The sample lists more than 85,000 clones; around nine tenths were seen once. The rearrangement joins TRBV19 to TRBJ1-1; D is perhaps TRBD1 (6 bases). The sequence came from an adult in good health. The sample consisted of peripheral blood, taken on day 0 of AZD1222 vaccination. CDR3: CASSDRLNTEAFF. The CDR3 DNA reads TGTGCCAGTAGTGACAGGTTGAACACTGAAGCTTTCTTT.